The following is a T cell receptor (beta chain) sequence with its context. This record belongs to a study of blood T cell repertoires in COVID-19. Per the study methods: Using reference gene primer amplification, nucleated cell counts were estimated. Libraries were prepared by immunoSEQ multiplex PCR; TCRdb keeps only in-frame clonotypes and omits some of them. That table gives V, J and clone size, and the DNA gave D and trimming. This sample has 20,000 to 30,000 clones; approximately 90% occur once, and the top ten carry 9% to 10%. Germline CDR1 reads LGHDT; CDR2 reads YNNKEL (reference sequence). This CDR3 is built from 16 residues. The junction had 5 bases not matched to a gene; V was cut back by 1 base and J by 6 bases.

This chain uses TRBV3-1 (or the pseudogene TRBV3-2) with TRBJ2-7; TRBD2 matches at 14 bases. Sequencing was carried out using peripheral blood. The TCR originated in a man aged 70 or older with acute or convalescent COVID-19. The CDR3 sequence: CASSQAGTSGSREQYF. The CDR3 nucleotides read TGTGCCAGCAGCCAAGCCGGGACTAGCGGGAGTCGCGAGCAGTACTTC.